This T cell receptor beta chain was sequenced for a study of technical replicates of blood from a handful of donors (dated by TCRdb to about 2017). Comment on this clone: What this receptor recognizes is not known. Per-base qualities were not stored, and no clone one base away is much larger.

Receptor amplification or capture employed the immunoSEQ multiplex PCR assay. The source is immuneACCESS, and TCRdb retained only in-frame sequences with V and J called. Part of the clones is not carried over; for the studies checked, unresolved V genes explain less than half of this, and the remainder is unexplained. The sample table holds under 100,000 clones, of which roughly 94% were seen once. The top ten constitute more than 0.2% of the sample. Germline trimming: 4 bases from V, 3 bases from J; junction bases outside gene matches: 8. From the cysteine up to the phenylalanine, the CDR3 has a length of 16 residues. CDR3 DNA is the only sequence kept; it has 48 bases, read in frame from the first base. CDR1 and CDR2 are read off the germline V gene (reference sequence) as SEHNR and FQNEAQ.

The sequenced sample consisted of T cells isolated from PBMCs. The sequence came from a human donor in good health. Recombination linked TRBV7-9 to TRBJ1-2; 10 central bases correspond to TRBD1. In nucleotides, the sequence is TGTGCCAGCAGCTCGATTCGGACAGGGGGGTACTATGGCTACACCTTC. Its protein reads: CASSSIRTGGYYGYTF.